This T cell receptor (beta chain) was sequenced during a study of identical twins. This CDR3 has 15 amino acids. This clonotype was found a few times. Its antigen is undetermined. Germline and junction disagree at one end, which may indicate a read error. TCRdb reprocessed the 5' RACE reads via MiXCR and lists one record per CDR3 protein. The sample yields approximately 890,000 distinct CDR3 sequences, approximately 13% seen once. Points from the study as a whole: Twins showed weaker excess sharing in their beta out-of-frame sequences. Findings depended on cross-sectional statistics rather than tracking the same donors. High-abundance cord blood beta clonotypes had fewer insertions; memory repertoires showed none. Out-of-frame alpha sequences shared between twins exhibited an excess of low generation probability.

These data are also associated with another study on yellow fever vaccine responses in identical twins.

The chain uses TRBV12-3 or TRBV12-4 and TRBJ1-4, with a weak D call TRBD1 (6 bases). This TCR came from a woman in her late teens or twenties in good health. What was sequenced was PBMCs. CDR3 sequence (DNA): TGTGCCAGCAGCCCCAACCTGGGGGCTTGGGAAAAACTGTTTTTC. Translated, it gives CASSPNLGAWEKLFF.